The 11 T cell receptor beta chains in this list originate from one sample, sequenced in a study of T cells in Graves' hyperthyroidism and ophthalmopathy. It was RNA transcripts that yielded the amplified TCR beta CDR3 regions. With the HTBI primer set, the TCR CDR3 went through a first round of RT-PCR. TCRdb independently ran MiXCR on the multiplex PCR reads; one entry per CDR3 protein. The sample contains 490,000 or so distinct CDR3 sequences, about 20% of which appear only once. The sequenced material came from blood. These receptors were collected from a woman between 70 and 85 years old with Graves' ophthalmopathy.

This clonotype was seen ten or more times. This rearrangement joins TRBV30 to TRBJ1-1; D ambiguous. This CDR3 region has 11 residues. Germline V CDR1 and CDR2: GTSNPN, SVGIG (reference sequence). Trimming left V 0 bases short and J 7 bases short, with 6 bases between. The CDR3 DNA follows: TGTGCCTGGAGTGTCTTCGATGAAGCTTTCTTT. It yields the protein CAWSVFDEAFF. Full variable domain (outside the CDR3, taken from reference TRBV30 and TRBJ1-1): SQTIHQWPATLVQPVGSPLSLECTVEGTSNPNLYWYRQAAGRGLQLLFYSVGIGQISSEVPQNLSASRPQDRQFILSSKKLLLSDSGFYLCAWSVFDEAFFGQGTRLTVV.

This clonotype was seen a handful of times. This CDR3 is CATSRGGGTETQYF. CDR3 DNA sequence: TGTGCCACCAGCAGAGGGGGGGGGACGGAGACCCAGTACTTC. The chain has TRBV15 and TRBJ2-5; 7 bases line up with TRBD2. This CDR3 has 14 residues. Germline V CDR1 and CDR2: LNHNV, YYDKDF (reference sequence). V gave up 1 base and J gave up 5 bases; unmatched junction bases: 4.

This clonotype occurred many times. V is TRBV7-2 and J is TRBJ2-6; D is uncertain. V lost 1 base and J 3 bases, leaving 13 bases between the germline ends. This CDR3 has 17 residues. CDR1 SGHTA and CDR2 FQGNSA come from the germline V gene. This CDR3 reads CASSLEVLGYGANVLTF. CDR3 nucleotide sequence: TGTGCCAGCAGCTTAGAGGTTCTGGGGTATGGGGCCAACGTCCTGACTTTC.

A few counts support this clonotype. V usage is TRBV7-6 and J usage is TRBJ1-6, with TRBD1 as a possible D gene (6 bases). V lost 1 base, J lost 7 bases, and 8 bases lay in between. In germline, CDR1 is SGHVS, CDR2 FNYEAQ. CDR3 length: 14 residues. For the CDR3, the DNA is TGTGCCAGCAGCTTAGACGGACAGAATTCACCCCTCCACTTT. Encoded protein: CASSLDGQNSPLHF.

Points on this clonotype: The junction and the germline gene differ at one end; a read error may be behind it. This CDR3 reads CAGSYSPGGPYEQYF. CDR3 DNA: TGTGCCGGCAGTTACTCACCGGGAGGGCCGTACGAGCAGTACTTC. This sequence joins TRBV6-5 and TRBJ2-7; TRBD2 matches 8 bases. The CDR3 loop spans 15 amino acids. Germline CDR1 is MNHEY and CDR2 is SVGAGI.

Comments on this clonotype: This may stem from a read error, because a much larger clone lies one nucleotide away. The rearrangement uses TRBV28 and TRBJ2-3; the match to TRBD2 covers 11 bases. Looked up from germline, CDR1 is MDHEN and CDR2 is SYDVKM. This CDR3 is built from 15 residues. CDR3 nucleotide sequence: TGTGCCAGCAGTGTAGCGGGAGGGTACACAGGTACGCAGTATTTT. Encoded protein: CASSVAGGYTGTQYF.

This clonotype turned up a few times. V gene TRBV6-4 combines with J gene TRBJ1-1, with D unclear. Germline V gene sequence: CDR1 MRHNA, CDR2 SNTAGT. This CDR3 has 13 residues. Trimming pared 6 bases from V and 1 base from J, leaving 9 bases between. For the CDR3, the DNA is TGTGCCAGCAGCAGGTTAACGAACACTGAAGCTTTCTTT. Amino acids: CASSRLTNTEAFF.

The rearrangement links TRBV28 to TRBJ2-7; perhaps TRBD2 as D (6 bases). V was pared by 5 bases and J by 0 bases, with 20 bases between. CDR3 length: 17 amino acids. Germline V gene data show CDR1 as MDHEN and CDR2 as SYDVKM. CDR3 nucleotides: TGTGCCAGCAGTCCCTTAATTAGCGGTAGGAGCTCCTACGAGCAGTACTTC. Its translation: CASSPLISGRSSYEQYF. The whole variable domain, filled in from reference TRBV28 and TRBJ2-7, reads DVKVTQSSRYLVKRTGEKVFLECVQDMDHENMFWYRQDPGLGLRLIYFSYDVKMKEKGDIPEGYSVSREKKERFSLILESASTNQTSMYLCASSPLISGRSSYEQYFGPGTRLTVT.

This clonotype has at least ten counts. The genes are TRBV7-9 and TRBJ2-1; no definite D call. Germline CDR1 SEHNR, CDR2 FQNEAQ (reference sequence). The V end lost 5 bases, the J end lost 0 bases, and 8 bases lay between the germline ends. This CDR3 has 14 amino acids. In DNA, the CDR3 is TGTGCCAGCAGCACGCACCTCTCCTACAATGAGCAGTTCTTC. The encoded protein is CASSTHLSYNEQFF.

This clonotype showed up just a few times. The V and J genes are TRBV5-1 and TRBJ2-2; the match to TRBD2 covers 9 bases. Germline-derived CDR1 and CDR2 are SGHRS and YFSETQ. CDR3 length: 16 amino acids. Unmatched junction bases numbered 5, after V lost 0 bases and J lost 5 bases. The CDR3 bases are TGCGCCAGCAGCTTGGCGGGGACTAGCTGGACCGGGGAGCTGTTTTTT. Its protein is CASSLAGTSWTGELFF.

The sample holds many counts of this clonotype. The chain joins TRBV11-2 to TRBJ2-1; D is undetermined. V was cut by 3 bases and J by 9 bases, with 12 bases left in between. CDR1 is SGHAT and CDR2 is FQNNGV in the germline V gene. This CDR3 comprises 13 residues. The CDR3: CASSFVEVGEQFF. The CDR3 nucleotides read TGTGCCAGCAGCTTTGTTGAAGTGGGTGAGCAGTTCTTC.